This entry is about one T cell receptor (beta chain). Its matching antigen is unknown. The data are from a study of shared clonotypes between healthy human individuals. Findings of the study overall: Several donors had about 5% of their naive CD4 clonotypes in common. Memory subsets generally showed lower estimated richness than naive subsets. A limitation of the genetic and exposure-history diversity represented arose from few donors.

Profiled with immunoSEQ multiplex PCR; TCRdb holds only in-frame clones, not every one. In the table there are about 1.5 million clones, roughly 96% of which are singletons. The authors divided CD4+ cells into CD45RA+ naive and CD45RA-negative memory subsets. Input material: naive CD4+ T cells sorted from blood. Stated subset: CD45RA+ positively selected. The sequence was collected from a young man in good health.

The CDR3 DNA is TGCGCCAGCAGCACTACTAGGGCAGAGACCCAGTACTTC. Encoded protein: CASSTTRAETQYF. The chain carries TRBV5-1 and TRBJ2-5, with D possibly TRBD2 on 5 matching bases. CDR1 SGHRS and CDR2 YFSETQ come from the germline V gene. This CDR3 is built from 13 residues. With 4 bases removed from V and 4 bases from J, the gap between germline ends came to 11 bases.